This TCR beta chain was retrieved from a study of T cells after yellow fever vaccination. TCRdb processed the 5' RACE reads anew with MiXCR; each CDR3 protein has one entry. The repertoire includes approximately 610,000 distinct CDR3 sequences, about a sixth of them detected once, and approximately 15% sits in the top ten. Germline lookup yields CDR1 MNHNS and CDR2 SASEGT. This CDR3 region has 15 residues. Trimming stripped 7 bases from V and 3 bases from J, with 17 bases between. The sequencing here drew on PBMCs, taken 5 days after the first yellow fever vaccination. The TCR was taken from a man aged 18 to 30 who received the YFV17D yellow fever vaccine. The chain couples TRBV6-1 to TRBJ2-3; the D gene is possibly TRBD2 (7 bases). The CDR3 DNA is TGTGCCAGCAAGGAGGGGGGGGTAAGGACAGATACGCAGTATTTT. Amino acids: CASKEGGVRTDTQYF.